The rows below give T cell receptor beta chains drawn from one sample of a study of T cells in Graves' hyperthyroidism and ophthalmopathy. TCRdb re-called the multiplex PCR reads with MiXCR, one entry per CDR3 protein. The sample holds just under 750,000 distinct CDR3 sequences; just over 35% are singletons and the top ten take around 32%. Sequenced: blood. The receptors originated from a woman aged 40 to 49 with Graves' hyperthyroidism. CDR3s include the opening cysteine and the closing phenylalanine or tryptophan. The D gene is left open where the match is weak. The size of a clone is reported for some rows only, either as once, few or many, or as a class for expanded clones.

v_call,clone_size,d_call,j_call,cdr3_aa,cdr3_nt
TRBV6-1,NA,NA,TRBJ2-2,CASKGLQGKIGTGELFF,TGTGCCAGCAAGGGCCTACAGGGAAAGATTGGGACCGGGGAGCTGTTTTTT
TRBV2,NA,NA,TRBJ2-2,CASSEARWGVDTGELFF,TGTGCCAGCAGTGAAGCTCGTTGGGGGGTCGACACCGGGGAGCTGTTTTTT
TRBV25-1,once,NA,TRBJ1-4,CASSASITTNEKLFF,TGTGCCAGCAGTGCCTCCATCACAACTAATGAAAAACTGTTTTTT
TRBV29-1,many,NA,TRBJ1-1,CSVAKSGYTEAFF,TGCAGCGTCGCTAAATCAGGGTACACTGAAGCTTTCTTT
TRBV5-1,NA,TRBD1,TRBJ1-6,CASNPTGTDSPLHF,TGCGCCAGCAACCCGACAGGGACGGATTCACCCCTCCACTTT
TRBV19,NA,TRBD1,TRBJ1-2,CASTQGQGNGYTF,TGTGCCAGTACCCAGGGACAGGGAAATGGCTACACCTTC
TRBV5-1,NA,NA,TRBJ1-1,CASSLGQRGTNTEAFF,TGCGCCAGCAGCCTAGGACAGCGCGGTACGAACACTGAAGCTTTCTTT
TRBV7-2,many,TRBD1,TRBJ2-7,CASSLDLGTGSYEQYF,TGTGCCAGCAGCTTGGACCTTGGGACAGGGAGCTACGAGCAGTACTTC
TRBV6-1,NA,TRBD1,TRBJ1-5,CASSVTGGAIQPQHF,TGTGCCAGCAGTGTTACAGGGGGCGCGATACAGCCCCAGCATTTT
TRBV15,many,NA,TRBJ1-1,CATSRTPQGRTEAFF,TGTGCCACCAGCAGAACGCCACAGGGTCGGACTGAAGCTTTCTTT
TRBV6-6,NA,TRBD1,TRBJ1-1,CASSYRDRGVAEAFF,TGTGCCAGCAGTTACCGCGACAGGGGGGTCGCTGAAGCTTTCTTT
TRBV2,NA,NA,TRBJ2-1,CASSSIDEQFF,TGTGCCAGCAGTTCCATCGATGAGCAGTTCTTC
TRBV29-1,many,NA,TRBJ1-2,CSASDGSYGYTF,TGCAGCGCCAGCGACGGCAGCTATGGCTACACCTTC
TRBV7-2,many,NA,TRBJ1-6,CASGGGGAPSDSPLHF,TGTGCCAGCGGGGGGGGTGGAGCCCCCTCGGATTCACCCCTCCACTTT
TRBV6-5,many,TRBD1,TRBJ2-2,CASSTATGVPGELFF,TGTGCCAGCAGTACCGCGACAGGGGTGCCCGGGGAGCTGTTTTTT
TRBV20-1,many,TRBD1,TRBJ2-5,CSARGPGQGETQYF,TGCAGTGCTAGAGGACCGGGACAGGGTGAGACCCAGTACTTC
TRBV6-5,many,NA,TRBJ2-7,CASSPANLGWQYF,TGTGCCAGCAGTCCGGCGAACCTGGGGTGGCAGTACTTC
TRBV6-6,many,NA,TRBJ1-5,CASSYSGDSNQPQHF,TGTGCCAGCAGTTACTCGGGAGATAGCAATCAGCCCCAGCATTTT
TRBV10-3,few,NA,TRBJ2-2,CASSVGGAGTGELFF,TGTGCCAGCAGTGTAGGAGGTGCGGGCACCGGGGAGCTGTTTTTT
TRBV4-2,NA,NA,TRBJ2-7,CASSHGAGEQYF,TGTGCCAGCAGCCACGGGGCGGGCGAGCAGTACTTC
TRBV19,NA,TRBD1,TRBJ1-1,CASSMAWETGALNTEAFF,TGTGCCAGTAGTATGGCATGGGAGACAGGGGCCTTGAACACTGAAGCTTTCTTT
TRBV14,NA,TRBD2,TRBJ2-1,CASSQQLAGAGWQFF,TGTGCCAGCAGCCAACAACTAGCGGGGGCGGGGTGGCAGTTCTTC
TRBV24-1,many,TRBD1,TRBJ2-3,CATSERTGLTDTQYF,TGTGCCACCAGTGAACGGACAGGGTTAACAGATACGCAGTATTTT
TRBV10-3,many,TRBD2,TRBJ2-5,CAARSGRDETQYF,TGTGCCGCGCGTAGCGGGAGAGATGAGACCCAGTACTTC
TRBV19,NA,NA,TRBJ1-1,CASRLTGSTEAFF,TGTGCCAGTAGACTAACAGGTTCTACAGAAGCTTTCTTT
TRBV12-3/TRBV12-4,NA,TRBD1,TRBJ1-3,CASRIPGQRRYTIYF,TGTGCCAGCAGGATACCGGGACAGCGTCGCTACACCATATATTTT
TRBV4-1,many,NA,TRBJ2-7,CASSRTRAYEQYF,TGCGCCAGCAGCCGGACACGGGCCTACGAGCAGTACTTC
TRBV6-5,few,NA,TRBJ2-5,CASSYRGKETQYF,TGTGCCAGCAGTTACAGGGGTAAAGAGACCCAGTACTTC
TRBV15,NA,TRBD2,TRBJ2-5,CATDPRGERGAVETQYF,TGTGCCACCGATCCCAGGGGCGAGCGGGGGGCGGTGGAGACCCAGTACTTC
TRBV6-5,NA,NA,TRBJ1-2,CASSYSAAHYGYTF,TGTGCCAGCAGTTACTCGGCAGCGCACTATGGCTACACCTTC
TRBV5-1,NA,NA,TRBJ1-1,CASSQDQGLRDTEAFF,TGTGCCAGCAGCCAAGATCAGGGGCTGAGAGACACTGAAGCTTTCTTT